The present T cell receptor (beta chain) was sequenced within a study of T-cell memory formation after mild COVID-19. Study details: Each donor largely had its own TCR clusters.

TCRdb recomputed calls from the 5' RACE reads with MiXCR, one row per CDR3 protein. The sample contains fewer than 250,000 distinct CDR3 sequences, roughly a tenth of which appear only once. Overall study findings and caveats: Contracting clones, day 15 to 85, had balanced CD4/CD8, and later expanders favored CD4+. Pre-infection memory contained some responding clones, which suggested that cross-reactive memory had joined. For second-wave clones that peaked at day 37, SARS-CoV-2 specificity went unverified.

Germline V CDR1 and CDR2: SGHRS, YFSETQ. V lost 7 bases and J 1 base, leaving 8 bases between the germline ends. This CDR3 has 13 amino acids. This clonotype occurred a few times. Its target is unknown. The chain combines TRBV5-1 with TRBJ1-4; D remains ambiguous. The material sequenced was PBMCs or a T cell subset sorted from them (not recorded which). The TCR sequence derives from a man aged 18 to 35 who had mild COVID-19 (a few samples of this study predate the infection). Cell type and time point are not known. CDR3 sequence: CASGEGTNEKLFF. The CDR3 DNA follows: TGCGCCAGCGGCGAGGGAACTAATGAAAAACTGTTTTTT.